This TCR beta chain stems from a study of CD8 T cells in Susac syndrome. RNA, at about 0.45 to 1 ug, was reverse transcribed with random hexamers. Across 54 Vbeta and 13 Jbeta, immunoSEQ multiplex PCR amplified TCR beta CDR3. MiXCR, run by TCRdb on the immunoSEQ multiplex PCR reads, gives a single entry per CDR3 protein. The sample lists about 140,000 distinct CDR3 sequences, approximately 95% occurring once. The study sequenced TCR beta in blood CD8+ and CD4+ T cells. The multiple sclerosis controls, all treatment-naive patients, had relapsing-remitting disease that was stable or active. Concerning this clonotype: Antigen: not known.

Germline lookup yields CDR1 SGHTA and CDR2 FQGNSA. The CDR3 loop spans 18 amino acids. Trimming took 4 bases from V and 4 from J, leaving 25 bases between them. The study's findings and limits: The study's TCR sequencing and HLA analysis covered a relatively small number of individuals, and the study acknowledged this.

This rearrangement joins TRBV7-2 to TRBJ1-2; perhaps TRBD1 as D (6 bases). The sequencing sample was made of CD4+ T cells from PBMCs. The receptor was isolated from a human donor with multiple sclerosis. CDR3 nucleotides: TGTGCCAGCAGCTCAATGGGAAAAACCGGGACACTGCTCTATGGCTACACCTTC. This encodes CASSSMGKTGTLLYGYTF.